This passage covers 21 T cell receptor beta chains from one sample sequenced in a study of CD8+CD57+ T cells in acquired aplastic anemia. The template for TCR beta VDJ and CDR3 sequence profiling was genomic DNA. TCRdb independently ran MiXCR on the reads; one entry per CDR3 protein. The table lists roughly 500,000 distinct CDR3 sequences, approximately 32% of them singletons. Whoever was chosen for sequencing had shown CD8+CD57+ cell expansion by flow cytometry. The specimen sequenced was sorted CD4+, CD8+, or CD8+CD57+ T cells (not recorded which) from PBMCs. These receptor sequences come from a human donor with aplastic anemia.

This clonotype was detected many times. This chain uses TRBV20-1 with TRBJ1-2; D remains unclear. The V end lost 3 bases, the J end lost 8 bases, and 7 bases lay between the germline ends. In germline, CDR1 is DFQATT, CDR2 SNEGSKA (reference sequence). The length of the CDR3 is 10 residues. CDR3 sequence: CSARSGGYTF. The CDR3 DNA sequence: TGCAGTGCTAGGAGTGGAGGCTACACCTTC.

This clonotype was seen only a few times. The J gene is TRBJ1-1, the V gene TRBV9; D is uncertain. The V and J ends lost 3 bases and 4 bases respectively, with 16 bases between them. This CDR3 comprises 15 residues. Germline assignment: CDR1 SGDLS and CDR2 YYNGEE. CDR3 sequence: CASSDLRGWGTEAFF. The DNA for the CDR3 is TGTGCCAGCAGCGACCTACGGGGATGGGGCACTGAAGCTTTCTTT.

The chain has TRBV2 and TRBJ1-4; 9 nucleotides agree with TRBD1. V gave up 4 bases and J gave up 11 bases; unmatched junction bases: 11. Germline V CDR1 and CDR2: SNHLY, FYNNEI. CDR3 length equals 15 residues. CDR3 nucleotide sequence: TGTGCCAGCAGTGTCTCACCAAGGACAGGGGACAAACTGTTTTTT. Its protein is CASSVSPRTGDKLFF. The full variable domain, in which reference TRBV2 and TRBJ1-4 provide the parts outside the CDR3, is EPEVTQTPSHQVTQMGQEVILRCVPISNHLYFYWYRQILGQKVEFLVSFYNNEISEKSEIFDDQFSVERPDGSNFTLKIRSTKLEDSAMYFCASSVSPRTGDKLFFGSGTQLSVL.

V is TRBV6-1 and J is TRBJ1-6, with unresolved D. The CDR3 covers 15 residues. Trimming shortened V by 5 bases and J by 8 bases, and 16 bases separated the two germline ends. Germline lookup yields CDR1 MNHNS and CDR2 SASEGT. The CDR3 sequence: CASSPDVRYYSPLHF. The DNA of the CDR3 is TGTGCCAGCAGTCCCGATGTGCGTTATTATTCACCCCTCCACTTT.

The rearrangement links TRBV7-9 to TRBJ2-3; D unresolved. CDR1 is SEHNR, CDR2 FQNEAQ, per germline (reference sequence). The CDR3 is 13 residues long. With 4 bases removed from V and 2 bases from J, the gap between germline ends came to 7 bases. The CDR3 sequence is CASSWESTDTQYF. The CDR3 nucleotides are TGTGCCAGCAGCTGGGAATCCACAGATACGCAGTATTTT.

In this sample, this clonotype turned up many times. In DNA, the CDR3 is TGTGCCAGTACCCAGGACAGTGTTAGCAATCAGCCCCAGCATTTT. Protein sequence: CASTQDSVSNQPQHF. The chain joins TRBV19 to TRBJ1-5, with D possibly TRBD1 on 6 matching bases. CDR3 size: 15 residues. Germline CDR1 and CDR2: LNHDA and SQIVND (reference sequence). V dropped 7 bases and J dropped 0 bases, with 13 bases sitting between them.

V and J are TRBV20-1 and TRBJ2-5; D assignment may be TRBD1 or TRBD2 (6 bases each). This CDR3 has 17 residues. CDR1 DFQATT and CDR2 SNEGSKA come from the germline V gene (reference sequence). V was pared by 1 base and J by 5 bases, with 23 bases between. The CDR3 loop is CSARARQGRGGGETQYF. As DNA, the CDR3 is TGCAGTGCTAGAGCCCGGCAGGGGCGGGGAGGTGGGGAGACCCAGTACTTC.

DNA for the CDR3: TGTGCCAGCAGCCAAGACGGGAATAGCAATCAGCCCCAGCATTTT. Protein sequence: CASSQDGNSNQPQHF. The chain employs TRBV4-2 and TRBJ1-5, with D uncertain. Deletions cut 0 bases from V and 0 bases from J, with 6 bases between. In germline, CDR1 is LGHNA, CDR2 YNFKEQ. This CDR3 is built from 15 residues.

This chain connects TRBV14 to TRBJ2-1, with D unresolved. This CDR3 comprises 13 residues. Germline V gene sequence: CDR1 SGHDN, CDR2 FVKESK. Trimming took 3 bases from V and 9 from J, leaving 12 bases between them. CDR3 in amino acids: CASSQTRVGEQFF. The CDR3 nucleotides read TGTGCCAGCAGCCAGACAAGGGTCGGTGAGCAGTTCTTC.

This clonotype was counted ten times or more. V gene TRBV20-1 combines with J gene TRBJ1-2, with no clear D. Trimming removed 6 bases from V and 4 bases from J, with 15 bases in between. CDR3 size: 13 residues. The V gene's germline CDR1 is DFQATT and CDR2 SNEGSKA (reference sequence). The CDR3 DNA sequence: TGCAGTGCACCATCGGACGGGCTCTATGGCTACACCTTC. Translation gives CSAPSDGLYGYTF.

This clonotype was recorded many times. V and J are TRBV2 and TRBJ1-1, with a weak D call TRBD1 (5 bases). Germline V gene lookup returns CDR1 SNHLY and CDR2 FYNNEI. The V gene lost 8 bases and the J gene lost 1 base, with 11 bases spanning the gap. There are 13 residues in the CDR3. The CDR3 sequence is CASSWGPNTEAFF. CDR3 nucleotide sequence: TGTGCCAGCTCTTGGGGCCCGAACACTGAAGCTTTCTTT.

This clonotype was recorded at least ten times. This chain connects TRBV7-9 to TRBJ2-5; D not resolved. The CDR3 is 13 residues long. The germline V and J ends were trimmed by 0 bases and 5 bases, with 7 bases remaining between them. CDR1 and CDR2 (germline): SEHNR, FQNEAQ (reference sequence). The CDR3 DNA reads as TGTGCCAGCAGCTTAGCCGGGCACGAGACCCAGTACTTC. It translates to CASSLAGHETQYF.

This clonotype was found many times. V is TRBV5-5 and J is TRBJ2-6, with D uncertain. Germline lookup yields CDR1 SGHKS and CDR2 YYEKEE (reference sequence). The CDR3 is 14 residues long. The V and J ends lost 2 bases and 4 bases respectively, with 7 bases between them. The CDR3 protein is CASSFGPGANVLTF. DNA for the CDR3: TGTGCCAGCAGCTTCGGTCCGGGGGCCAACGTCCTGACTTTC.

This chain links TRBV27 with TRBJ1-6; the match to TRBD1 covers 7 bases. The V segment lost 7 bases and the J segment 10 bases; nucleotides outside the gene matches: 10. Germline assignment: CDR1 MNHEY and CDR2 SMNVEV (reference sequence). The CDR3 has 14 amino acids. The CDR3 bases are TGTGCCAGCACCAGGGGGGGCTCCATCTCACCCCTCCACTTT. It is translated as CASTRGGSISPLHF.

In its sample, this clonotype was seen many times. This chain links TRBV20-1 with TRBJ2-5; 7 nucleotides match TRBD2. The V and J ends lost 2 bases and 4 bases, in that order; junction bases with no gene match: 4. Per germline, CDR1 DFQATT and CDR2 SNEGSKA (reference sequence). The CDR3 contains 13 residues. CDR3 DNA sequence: TGCAGTGCTAGACTAGGACTAGTAGAGACCCAGTACTTC. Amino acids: CSARLGLVETQYF.

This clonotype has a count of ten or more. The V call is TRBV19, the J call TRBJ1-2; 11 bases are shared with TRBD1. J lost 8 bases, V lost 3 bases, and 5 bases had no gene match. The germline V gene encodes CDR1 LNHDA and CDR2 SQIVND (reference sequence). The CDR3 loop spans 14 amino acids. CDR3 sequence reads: CASSMGQGVGGYTF. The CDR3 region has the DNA TGTGCCAGTAGTATGGGACAGGGGGTAGGAGGCTACACCTTC.

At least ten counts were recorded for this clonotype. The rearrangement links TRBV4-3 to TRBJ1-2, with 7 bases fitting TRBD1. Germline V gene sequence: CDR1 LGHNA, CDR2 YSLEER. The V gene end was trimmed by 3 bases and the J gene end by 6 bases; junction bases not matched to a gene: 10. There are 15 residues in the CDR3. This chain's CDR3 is CASSHTTQGEDGYTF. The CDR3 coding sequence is TGCGCCAGCAGCCACACGACTCAGGGGGAAGATGGCTACACCTTC.

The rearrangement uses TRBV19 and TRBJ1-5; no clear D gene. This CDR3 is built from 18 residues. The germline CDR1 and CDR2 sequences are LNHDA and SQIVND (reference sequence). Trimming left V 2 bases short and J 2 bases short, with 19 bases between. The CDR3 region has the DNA TGTGCCAGTAGTATATTTCCGTCGGTGGCGATCGGCAATCAGCCCCAGCATTTT. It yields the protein CASSIFPSVAIGNQPQHF.

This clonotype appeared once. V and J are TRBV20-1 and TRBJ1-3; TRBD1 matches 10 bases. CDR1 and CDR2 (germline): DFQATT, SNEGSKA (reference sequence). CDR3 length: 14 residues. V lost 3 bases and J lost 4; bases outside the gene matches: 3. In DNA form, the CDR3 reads TGCAGTGCTAGCGACAGGGGGCAGGGAAACACCATATATTTT. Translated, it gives CSASDRGQGNTIYF.

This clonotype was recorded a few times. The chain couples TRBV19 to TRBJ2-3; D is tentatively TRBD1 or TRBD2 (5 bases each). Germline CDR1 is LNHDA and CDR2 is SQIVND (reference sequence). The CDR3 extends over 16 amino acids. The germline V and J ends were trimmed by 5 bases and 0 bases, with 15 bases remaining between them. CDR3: CASSWDLAFSTDTQYF. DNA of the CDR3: TGTGCCAGTAGTTGGGACCTCGCTTTCAGCACAGATACGCAGTATTTT.

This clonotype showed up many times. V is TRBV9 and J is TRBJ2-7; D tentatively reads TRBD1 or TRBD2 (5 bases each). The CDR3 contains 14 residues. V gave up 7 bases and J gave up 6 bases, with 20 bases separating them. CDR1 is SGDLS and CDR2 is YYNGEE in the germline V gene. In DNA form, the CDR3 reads TGTGCCAGCGGGGTGGGGACCCCGCGTGGCGAGCAGTACTTC. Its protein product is CASGVGTPRGEQYF. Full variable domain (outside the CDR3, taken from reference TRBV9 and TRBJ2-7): DSGVTQTPKHLITATGQRVTLRCSPRSGDLSVYWYQQSLDQGLQFLIQYYNGEERAKGNILERFSAQQFPDLHSELNLSSLELGDSALYFCASGVGTPRGEQYFGPGTRLTVT.